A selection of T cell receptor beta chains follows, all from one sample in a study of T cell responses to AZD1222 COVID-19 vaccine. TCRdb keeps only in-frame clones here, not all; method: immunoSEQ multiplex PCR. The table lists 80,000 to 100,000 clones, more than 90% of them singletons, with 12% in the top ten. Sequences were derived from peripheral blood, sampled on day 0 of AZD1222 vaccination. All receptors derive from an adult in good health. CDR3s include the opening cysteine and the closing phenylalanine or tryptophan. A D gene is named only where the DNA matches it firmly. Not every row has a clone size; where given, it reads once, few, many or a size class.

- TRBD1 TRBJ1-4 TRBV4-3 TGCGCCAGCAGCCAAGAGGGGGACAGCGGGGAAAAACTGTTTTTT CASSQEGDSGEKLFF
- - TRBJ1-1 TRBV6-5 TGTGCCAGCAGTTATTGGACGGGATACACTGAAGCTTTCTTT CASSYWTGYTEAFF
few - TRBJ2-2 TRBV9 TGTGCCAGCAGCGTACAGACGGGCACCGGGGAGCTGTTTTTT CASSVQTGTGELFF
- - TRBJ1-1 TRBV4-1 TGCGCCAGCAGCCAAGATAAGGACACTGAAGCTTTCTTT CASSQDKDTEAFF
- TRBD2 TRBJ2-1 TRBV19 TGTGCCAGTAGTGGCGGGGGGCCTGGATCCTACAATGAGCAGTTCTTC CASSGGGPGSYNEQFF
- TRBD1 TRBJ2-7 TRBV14 TGTGCCAGCAGCCAACGGCCGGGACAGGGGATCTACGAGCAGTACTTC CASSQRPGQGIYEQYF
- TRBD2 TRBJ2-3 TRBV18 TGTGCCAGCTCACCAAGTATTACGGGAGGATCCTCTAGCACAGATACGCAGTATTTT CASSPSITGGSSSTDTQYF
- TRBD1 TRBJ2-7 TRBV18 TGTGCCAGCTCACCGGACAGGGAGCAAGGCGAGCAGTACTTC CASSPDREQGEQYF
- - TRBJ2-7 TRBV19 TGTGCCAGTAGTATACGTGCGGGGCTCAGCTCCTACGAGCAGTACTTC CASSIRAGLSSYEQYF
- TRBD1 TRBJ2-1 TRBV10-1 TGCGCCAGCAGTGACCCCCGGACAGGGGACAATGAGCAGTTCTTC CASSDPRTGDNEQFF
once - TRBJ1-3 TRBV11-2 TGTGCCAGCAGCCCAGAATCTGGAAACACCATATATTTT CASSPESGNTIYF
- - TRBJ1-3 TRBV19 TGTGCCAGTAACGCGGGACAAGGGGTTGGAAACACCATATATTTT CASNAGQGVGNTIYF
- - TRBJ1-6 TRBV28 TGTGCCAGCAGTACCTACAGGAGAGTCAATTCACCCCTCCACTTT CASSTYRRVNSPLHF
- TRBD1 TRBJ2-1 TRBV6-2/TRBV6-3 TGTGCCAGCAGTTACCGCCCTTCCCTGGGACAGAGATCATACAATGAGCAGTTCTTC CASSYRPSLGQRSYNEQFF
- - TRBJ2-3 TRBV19 TGTGCCAGTAGTACCGGGTCCGGGGATACGCAGTATTTT CASSTGSGDTQYF
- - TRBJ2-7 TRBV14 TGTGCCAGCAGCCACGAAACTGTCTACGAGCAGTACTTC CASSHETVYEQYF
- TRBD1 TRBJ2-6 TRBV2 TGTGCCAGCAGTGCGACAGGGGTCTCTGGGGCCAACGTCCTGACTTTC CASSATGVSGANVLTF
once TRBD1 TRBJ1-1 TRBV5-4 TGTGCCAGCAGCCACCCCCAGACAGGGGAGGGCACTGAAGCTTTCTTT CASSHPQTGEGTEAFF
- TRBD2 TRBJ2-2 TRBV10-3 TGTGCCTCGATGGGGGCGGGAGGGATTCACACCGGGGAGCTGTTTTTT CASMGAGGIHTGELFF
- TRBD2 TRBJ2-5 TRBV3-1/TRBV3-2 TGTGCCAGCAGCCAATTAGCGGGGGACCAAGAGACCCAGTACTTC CASSQLAGDQETQYF
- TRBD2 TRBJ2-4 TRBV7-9 TGTGCCAGCAGCTTAGCGGCTAGCGGGGGGCCCGGCATTCAGTACTTC CASSLAASGGPGIQYF
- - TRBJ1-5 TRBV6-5 TGTGCCAGCAGTTACTCGAGGGGGAGCAATCAGCCCCAGCATTTT CASSYSRGSNQPQHF
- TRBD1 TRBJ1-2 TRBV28 TGTGCCAGCAGTCCGTCCGGGACAGGGGTTCTCGGCTACACCTTC CASSPSGTGVLGYTF
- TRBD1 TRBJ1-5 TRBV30 TGTGCCTGGACAACAGGGGGCGGGGGACAGCCCCAGCATTTT CAWTTGGGGQPQHF
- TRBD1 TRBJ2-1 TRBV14 TGTGCCAGCAGCCAGACAGGGGTATACAATGAGCAGTTCTTC CASSQTGVYNEQFF
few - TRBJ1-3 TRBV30 TGTGCCTGGAGTGCCACAGGGACTTCTGGAAACACCATATATTTT CAWSATGTSGNTIYF
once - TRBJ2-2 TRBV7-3 TGTGCCAGCAGCTTAACCAGGGGCGAGAGCACCGGGGAGCTGTTTTTT CASSLTRGESTGELFF
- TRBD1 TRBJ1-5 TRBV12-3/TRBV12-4 TGTGCCAGCAGTTCAGGGGGCGATCAGCCCCAGCATTTT CASSSGGDQPQHF
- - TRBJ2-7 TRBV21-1 TGTGCCAGCAGCAATGGAGGGACCCCAGTCGAGCAGTACTTC CASSNGGTPVEQYF
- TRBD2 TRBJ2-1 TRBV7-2 TGTGCCAGCAGCCAAGGGTCCCTAGCGGGCTACAATGAGCAGTTCTTC CASSQGSLAGYNEQFF
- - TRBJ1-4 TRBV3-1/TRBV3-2 TGTGCCAGCAGCCGAGGACAGCTAGCCGCAACTAATGAAAAACTGTTTTTT CASSRGQLAATNEKLFF
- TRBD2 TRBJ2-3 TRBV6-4 TGTGCCAGCAGTGTACTAGCGGGGTCTAGCACAGATACGCAGTATTTT CASSVLAGSSTDTQYF
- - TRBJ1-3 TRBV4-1 TGCGCCAGCAGCCAACTAGACGGTGGAAACACCATATATTTT CASSQLDGGNTIYF
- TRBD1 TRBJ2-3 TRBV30 TGTGCCTGGACGCAACAGGGGGCTGGCACAGATACGCAGTATTTT CAWTQQGAGTDTQYF
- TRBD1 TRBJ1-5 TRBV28 TGTGCCAGCAGACTAGGGGGGACAGTTAGGCCCCAGCATTTT CASRLGGTVRPQHF
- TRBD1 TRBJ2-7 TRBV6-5 TGTGCCAGCAGATGGACAGGGGGCTACGAGCAGTACTTC CASRWTGGYEQYF
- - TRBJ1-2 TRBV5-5 TGTGCCAGCAGCTTGAGTCCAGGAGGAGCCTATGGCTACACCTTC CASSLSPGGAYGYTF
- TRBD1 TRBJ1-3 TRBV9 TGTGCCAGCAGCGGGACAGGGTTGAGCTCTGGAAACACCATATATTTT CASSGTGLSSGNTIYF